This entry lists 14 T cell receptor beta chains sequenced from one sample in a study of blood T cell repertoires in COVID-19. TCRdb's table, derived via immunoSEQ multiplex PCR, lists solely in-frame clones and lacks some. The repertoire holds about 130,000 clones, approximately 86% seen once, with more than 9.5% in the top ten. Sequencing used peripheral blood. The receptor set was obtained from a woman in her 70s with COVID-19, enrolled during active disease.

This clone was seen just once. The gene calls are TRBV11-2 and TRBJ1-4; D is unresolved. Germline values: CDR1 SGHAT, CDR2 FQNNGV. V lost 2 bases to trimming and J lost 7 bases, with 8 bases between them. There are 13 residues in the CDR3. CDR3 sequence: CASSLSQAEKLFF. CDR3 nucleotides: TGTGCCAGCAGCTTATCCCAGGCTGAAAAACTGTTTTTT. Full variable domain (outside the CDR3, taken from reference TRBV11-2 and TRBJ1-4): EAGVAQSPRYKIIEKRQSVAFWCNPISGHATLYWYQQILGQGPKLLIQFQNNGVVDDSQLPKDRFSAERLKGVDSTLKIQPAKLEDSAVYLCASSLSQAEKLFFGSGTQLSVL.

The genes are TRBV29-1 and TRBJ1-2; 8 bases agree with TRBD1. Germline lookup yields CDR1 SQVTM and CDR2 ANQGSEA. The CDR3 is 13 residues long. V shed 6 bases, J shed 8 bases, and the junction held 11 bases outside the gene matches. The CDR3 sequence is CSVGTGGLLGYTF. CDR3 bases: TGCAGCGTGGGGACAGGTGGCTTGCTCGGCTACACCTTC.

The CDR3 region has the DNA TGTGCCAGCAGTTTAGGGGGGTTTTCTGGAAACACCATATATTTT. Its translation: CASSLGGFSGNTIYF. The V gene is TRBV28, the J gene TRBJ1-3, with TRBD1 as a possible D gene (5 bases). This CDR3 region has 15 residues. Germline CDR1 MDHEN, CDR2 SYDVKM. The V end was cut by 2 bases, the J end by 1 base, with 9 bases between.

This rearrangement joins TRBV6-2 or TRBV6-3 to TRBJ1-2, with a weak D call TRBD1 (6 bases). This CDR3 is 13 amino acids long. Germline CDR1 reads MNHEY; CDR2 reads SVGEGT. The germline V and J ends were trimmed by 2 bases and 10 bases, with 14 bases remaining between them. CDR3 sequence reads: CASSYPQQGPYTF. The CDR3 DNA is TGTGCCAGCAGTTACCCGCAACAGGGACCCTACACCTTC.

As for this clone: The same CDR3 can be traced to other DNA sequences in this sample. The chain links TRBV5-1 to TRBJ1-2, with TRBD1 matching 7 bases. From germline, CDR1 is SGHRS and CDR2 YFSETQ. The CDR3 is made up of 13 amino acids. Losses at the gene ends were 3 bases for V and 3 bases for J; bases not matched to a gene: 2. CDR3: CASSSGTDYGYTF. The CDR3 nucleotides read TGCGCCAGCAGCTCGGGGACAGACTATGGCTACACCTTC.

CDR3 protein: CASSYRDWATDTQYF. CDR3 sequence (DNA): TGTGCCAGCAGTTACCGGGACTGGGCGACAGATACGCAGTATTTT. The rearrangement uses TRBV28 and TRBJ2-3; D is possibly TRBD2 (6 bases). The CDR3 has 15 amino acids. CDR1 and CDR2 (germline): MDHEN, SYDVKM. V lost 4 bases and J 3 bases, leaving 14 bases between the germline ends.

This clone occurred many times. Here the CDR3 reads CASSQDFRVQYF. The CDR3 DNA is TGTGCCAGCAGCCAAGATTTTCGCGTGCAGTACTTC. The chain links TRBV14 to TRBJ2-7; D not certain. This CDR3 comprises 12 residues. Germline loops: CDR1 SGHDN, CDR2 FVKESK. Trimming removed 0 bases from V and 9 bases from J, with 9 bases in between. Based on the CDR3 plus reference TRBV14 and TRBJ2-7, the full variable domain is EAGVTQFPSHSVIEKGQTVTLRCDPISGHDNLYWYRRVMGKEIKFLLHFVKESKQDESGMPNNRFLAERTGGTYSTLKVQPAELEDSGVYFCASSQDFRVQYFGPGTRLTVT.

This clone has more than one count but fewer than ten. This sequence joins TRBV9 and TRBJ2-1; 9 positions match TRBD2. This CDR3 region has 17 residues. The ends lost 4 bases at V and 5 bases at J; junction bases unmatched: 13. Looked up from germline, CDR1 is SGDLS and CDR2 is YYNGEE. The CDR3 coding sequence is TGTGCCAGCAGCCTAGGAGCGGGGGGCTCAATAAACAATGAGCAGTTCTTC. Its translation is CASSLGAGGSINNEQFF. The complete variable domain, with remaining parts taken from reference TRBV9 and TRBJ2-1, reads DSGVTQTPKHLITATGQRVTLRCSPRSGDLSVYWYQQSLDQGLQFLIQYYNGEERAKGNILERFSAQQFPDLHSELNLSSLELGDSALYFCASSLGAGGSINNEQFFGPGTRLTVL.

This rearrangement joins TRBV28 to TRBJ1-2; maybe TRBD1 (5 bases). CDR3 length: 15 amino acids. In germline, CDR1 is MDHEN, CDR2 SYDVKM. V gave up 3 bases and J gave up 4 bases, with 15 bases separating them. CDR3 loop: CASSLLGQPIYGYTF. The CDR3 bases are TGTGCCAGCAGTTTGTTGGGGCAGCCGATCTATGGCTACACCTTC.

This sequence joins TRBV5-6 and TRBJ1-3; 8 positions agree with TRBD1. CDR1 is SGHDT and CDR2 is YYEEEE in the germline V gene. This CDR3 has 12 amino acids. V lost 1 base and J lost 13; bases outside the gene matches: 4. The CDR3 region is CASSLPTGGIYF. The CDR3 coding sequence is TGTGCCAGCAGCTTGCCAACAGGGGGTATATATTTT.

This clone has only a few counts. The chain employs TRBV11-3 and TRBJ2-3; 8 nucleotides line up with TRBD1. J lost 2 bases, V lost 5 bases, and 6 bases had no gene match. The germline V gene has CDR1 SGHNT and CDR2 YENEEA. This CDR3 spans 15 amino acids. This chain's CDR3 is CASSPGTGNTDTQYF. The DNA for the CDR3 is TGTGCCAGCAGCCCGGGGACAGGTAACACAGATACGCAGTATTTT.

The chain couples TRBV5-1 to TRBJ2-3; TRBD1 matches 8 bases. Germline V gene sequence: CDR1 SGHRS, CDR2 YFSETQ. Unmatched junction bases numbered 8, after V lost 3 bases and J lost 8 bases. CDR3 length: 14 amino acids. The CDR3 DNA follows: TGCGCCAGCAGCTCGGACAGGGTCTTGGGTACGCAGTATTTT. Translating gives CASSSDRVLGTQYF.

This clone turned up a few times. This rearrangement joins TRBV7-6 to TRBJ2-1, with 11 bases fitting TRBD1. Trimming removed 1 base from V and 4 bases from J; junction bases left unmatched: 3. Per the germline V gene, CDR1 is SGHVS and CDR2 is FNYEAQ. The CDR3 contains 16 residues. Here the CDR3 reads CASSLGGTGGYNEQFF. In DNA form, the CDR3 reads TGTGCCAGCAGCTTAGGTGGGACAGGGGGTTACAATGAGCAGTTCTTC.

This chain connects TRBV30 to TRBJ1-3, with 8 bases lining up with TRBD1. Trimming removed 4 bases from V and 2 bases from J; junction bases left unmatched: 7. CDR1 GTSNPN and CDR2 SVGIG come from the germline V gene (reference sequence). There are 15 residues in the CDR3. CDR3 nucleotides: TGTGCCTGGAACTCGATGGACAGGGCTGGAAACACCATATATTTT. Protein product: CAWNSMDRAGNTIYF.